This entry describes one T cell receptor (beta chain). Its matching antigen is unknown. V gave up 6 bases and J gave up 1 base, with 15 bases separating them. CDR1 and CDR2 from the germline V gene are GTSNPN and SVGIG (reference sequence). This CDR3 has 14 amino acids. This entry comes from a study of cytomegalovirus exposure and HLA in healthy donors. Findings and limits, study-wide: The authors enumerated roughly 160 TCR beta chains as linked to cytomegalovirus. HLA alleles were associated with 16,000 or so TCR beta sequences in a later analysis at 0.05 false discovery rate. It was reported that the classifier diagnosed cytomegalovirus status with high specificity and sensitivity in both the original and validation cohorts.

This PCR relied on a set of 60 Vbeta primers and 13 Jbeta primers. The protocol was immunoSEQ multiplex PCR, while the TCRdb copy is restricted to in-frame clones and leaves out a portion. The sample has 75,000 to 100,000 clones, about 74% seen once. The rearrangement uses TRBV30 and TRBJ2-5, with D possibly being TRBD1 (6 bases). The receptor comes from a male donor in good health and CMV-seronegative. Sequencing was performed on PBMCs. CDR3: CACQKDSLQETQYF. The CDR3 bases are TGTGCCTGCCAGAAGGACAGCCTCCAAGAGACCCAGTACTTC.